These T cell receptor beta chains were read from a single sample in a study of T cells in Graves' hyperthyroidism and ophthalmopathy. TCRdb reprocessed the multiplex PCR reads with MiXCR, giving one entry per CDR3 protein. The table records around 560,000 distinct CDR3 sequences, roughly 17% of them present only once. Sample: blood. The receptors originated from a woman aged 18 to 35 with Graves' hyperthyroidism. Both conserved end residues are part of each CDR3. The order of the fields is clone size, V gene, J gene, D gene, CDR3 DNA, CDR3 protein. A D gene is named only where the DNA matches it firmly. The size of a clone is reported for some rows only, either as once, few or many, or as a class for expanded clones.

abundance: .; v_gene: TRBV6-9; j_gene: TRBJ2-2; d_gene: TRBD1; CDR3nt: TGTGCCAGCAGTGTATTCGACAGGGGGGCAACCGGGGAGCTGTTTTTT; CDR3aa: CASSVFDRGATGELFF
abundance: few; v_gene: TRBV4-1; j_gene: TRBJ1-2; d_gene: TRBD1; CDR3nt: TGCGCCAGCAGCCACGCAACAGGGGACTATGGCTACACCTTC; CDR3aa: CASSHATGDYGYTF
abundance: many; v_gene: TRBV28; j_gene: TRBJ2-5; d_gene: TRBD2; CDR3nt: TGTGCCAGCAGTCCTCCCTGGATAGCGGGAGCCCAAGAGACCCAGTACTTC; CDR3aa: CASSPPWIAGAQETQYF
abundance: .; v_gene: TRBV6-2/TRBV6-3; j_gene: TRBJ1-5; d_gene: TRBD1; CDR3nt: TGTGCCAGCATGGACAGGGGGAAACAGCCCCAGCATTTT; CDR3aa: CASMDRGKQPQHF
abundance: few; v_gene: TRBV9; j_gene: TRBJ1-6; d_gene: TRBD1; CDR3nt: TGTGCCAGCAGCGCGGGACAGCCGAGGTCACCCCTCCACTTT; CDR3aa: CASSAGQPRSPLHF
abundance: many; v_gene: TRBV12-3/TRBV12-4; j_gene: TRBJ1-5; d_gene: .; CDR3nt: TGTGCCAGCAGGCGCGAGAGGCAGCCCCAGCATTTT; CDR3aa: CASRRERQPQHF
abundance: .; v_gene: TRBV28; j_gene: TRBJ2-1; d_gene: .; CDR3nt: TGTGCCAGCAGTTTACTCTCAGAGGATGTAAATGAGCAGTTCTTC; CDR3aa: CASSLLSEDVNEQFF
abundance: .; v_gene: TRBV19; j_gene: TRBJ2-2; d_gene: .; CDR3nt: TGTGCCAGTAGTATTCCGGGACTCCACACCGGGGAGCTGTTTTTT; CDR3aa: CASSIPGLHTGELFF
abundance: few; v_gene: TRBV7-2; j_gene: TRBJ2-1; d_gene: TRBD2; CDR3nt: TGTGCCAGCAGCCTAACTAGCGGGGGGGCCATGAATGAGCAGTTCTTC; CDR3aa: CASSLTSGGAMNEQFF
abundance: many; v_gene: TRBV19; j_gene: TRBJ2-1; d_gene: TRBD2; CDR3nt: TGTGCCAGTAGTACGAGCGGGGGGGCCTACAATGAGCAGTTCTTC; CDR3aa: CASSTSGGAYNEQFF
abundance: many; v_gene: TRBV20-1; j_gene: TRBJ2-5; d_gene: .; CDR3nt: TGCAGTGCTAGGGGACACGGGGTTGACCAAGAGACCCAGTACTTC; CDR3aa: CSARGHGVDQETQYF
abundance: .; v_gene: TRBV12-3/TRBV12-4; j_gene: TRBJ1-1; d_gene: .; CDR3nt: TGTGCCAGCAGTGCTCTTCCGGGACCGTTAGACACTGAAGCTTTCTTT; CDR3aa: CASSALPGPLDTEAFF
abundance: .; v_gene: TRBV4-2; j_gene: TRBJ1-5; d_gene: .; CDR3nt: TGTGCCAGCAGCCAAGAAGAGGCAAGCAATCAGCCCCAGCATTTT; CDR3aa: CASSQEEASNQPQHF
abundance: many; v_gene: TRBV11-2; j_gene: TRBJ2-5; d_gene: .; CDR3nt: TGTGCCAGCAGCTTAGGGCTAGAAGAGACCCAGTACTTC; CDR3aa: CASSLGLEETQYF
abundance: few; v_gene: TRBV24-1; j_gene: TRBJ2-1; d_gene: TRBD1; CDR3nt: TGTGCCACCAGTGACCCCAGTCGGGACAGGGACCACAATGAGCAGTTCTTC; CDR3aa: CATSDPSRDRDHNEQFF
abundance: .; v_gene: TRBV18; j_gene: TRBJ2-7; d_gene: .; CDR3nt: TGTGCCAGCTCAAAAGCCGGGACTTCCTACGAGCAGTACTTC; CDR3aa: CASSKAGTSYEQYF
abundance: many; v_gene: TRBV13; j_gene: TRBJ2-7; d_gene: TRBD2; CDR3nt: TGTGCCAGCAGCCCCCGGGTAGCGGGAGACCACGAGCAGTACTTC; CDR3aa: CASSPRVAGDHEQYF
abundance: many; v_gene: TRBV11-3; j_gene: TRBJ1-1; d_gene: .; CDR3nt: TGTGCCAGCAGCTTAGTCTCTCGGCCCTTTGAAGCTTTCTTT; CDR3aa: CASSLVSRPFEAFF
abundance: many; v_gene: TRBV28; j_gene: TRBJ2-4; d_gene: TRBD1; CDR3nt: TGTGCCAGCAGTGTACAGGGGAAAAAAAACATTCAGTACTTC; CDR3aa: CASSVQGKKNIQYF
abundance: .; v_gene: TRBV28; j_gene: TRBJ1-5; d_gene: .; CDR3nt: TGTGCCAGCAGTTTAACCGGGATGGGTCAGCCCCAGCATTTT; CDR3aa: CASSLTGMGQPQHF
abundance: .; v_gene: TRBV20-1; j_gene: TRBJ1-3; d_gene: .; CDR3nt: TGCAGTGCTAGCCGGGGCGGAAACACCATATATTTT; CDR3aa: CSASRGGNTIYF
abundance: .; v_gene: TRBV4-1; j_gene: TRBJ2-3; d_gene: TRBD1; CDR3nt: TGCGCCAGCAGCCAAGGGGACAGGAGCACAGATACGCAGTATTTT; CDR3aa: CASSQGDRSTDTQYF
abundance: .; v_gene: TRBV11-3; j_gene: TRBJ2-5; d_gene: .; CDR3nt: TGTGCCAGCAGCTTAGATCGTAGTTCCCAGTACTTC; CDR3aa: CASSLDRSSQYF
abundance: many; v_gene: TRBV5-4; j_gene: TRBJ2-1; d_gene: TRBD1; CDR3nt: TGTGCCAGCAGCAAGGGGACAGCGAGCTCCTACAATGAGCAGTTCTTC; CDR3aa: CASSKGTASSYNEQFF
abundance: .; v_gene: TRBV28; j_gene: TRBJ1-6; d_gene: .; CDR3nt: TGTGCCAGCAGTCCACTGACGGGAAACGAATGGAATTCACCCCTCCACTTT; CDR3aa: CASSPLTGNEWNSPLHF
abundance: .; v_gene: TRBV6-2/TRBV6-3; j_gene: TRBJ2-7; d_gene: TRBD2; CDR3nt: TGTGCCAGCAGTTACGGACTTCTAGCGGGGAAAACCTACGAGCAGTACTTC; CDR3aa: CASSYGLLAGKTYEQYF
abundance: .; v_gene: TRBV10-2; j_gene: TRBJ2-5; d_gene: TRBD2; CDR3nt: TGCGCCAGCAGTGAGCCCCCGGGACTAGCGCAAGAGACCCAGTACTTC; CDR3aa: CASSEPPGLAQETQYF
abundance: few; v_gene: TRBV10-3; j_gene: TRBJ1-3; d_gene: .; CDR3nt: TGTGCCATCAGTGTAGGGGTCGGCGGAGTCTCTGGAAACACCATATATTTT; CDR3aa: CAISVGVGGVSGNTIYF
abundance: .; v_gene: TRBV27; j_gene: TRBJ2-5; d_gene: .; CDR3nt: TGTGCCAGCAGTTTATCGATCGGGGAAGAGACCCAGTACTTC; CDR3aa: CASSLSIGEETQYF
abundance: few; v_gene: TRBV14; j_gene: TRBJ1-2; d_gene: TRBD1; CDR3nt: TGTGCCAGCAGCCGCCGGACAGGGGGCCCGTTGAAAGGCTACACCTTC; CDR3aa: CASSRRTGGPLKGYTF
abundance: many; v_gene: TRBV11-2; j_gene: TRBJ1-6; d_gene: .; CDR3nt: TGTGCCAGCAGCTTAGGAGTGACAGCGGGCCGGGAGCCCCTCCACTTT; CDR3aa: CASSLGVTAGREPLHF
abundance: many; v_gene: TRBV7-2; j_gene: TRBJ2-3; d_gene: TRBD2; CDR3nt: TGTGCCAGCAGCTATAGGACTAGCGGGAGTTTCACAGATACGCAGTATTTT; CDR3aa: CASSYRTSGSFTDTQYF
abundance: few; v_gene: TRBV4-1; j_gene: TRBJ2-2; d_gene: TRBD1; CDR3nt: TGCGCCAGCAGCCATCAAACCGGGACAGGGGCCGGGGAGCTGTTTTTT; CDR3aa: CASSHQTGTGAGELFF
abundance: .; v_gene: TRBV27; j_gene: TRBJ2-7; d_gene: .; CDR3nt: TGTGCCAGCAGCCGAGGAGGGTCGGGCGAGCAGTACTTC; CDR3aa: CASSRGGSGEQYF
abundance: .; v_gene: TRBV10-3; j_gene: TRBJ2-3; d_gene: TRBD2; CDR3nt: TGTGCCATCAGTGGGACTAGCGGGGGGATGGATACGCAGTATTTT; CDR3aa: CAISGTSGGMDTQYF
abundance: .; v_gene: TRBV5-5; j_gene: TRBJ2-7; d_gene: TRBD2; CDR3nt: TGTGCCAGCAGCCCGGGGGGACTAGCGGGAGAAAGAAACTACGAGCAGTACTTC; CDR3aa: CASSPGGLAGERNYEQYF